The following is a T cell receptor beta chain sequence with its context. What it binds is unknown. This record comes from a study of cytomegalovirus exposure and HLA in healthy donors. Study at large: One earlier analysis, a look at about 179 million T cells, found some 100 million unique TCR beta sequences.

Primers: 60 Vbeta forward and 13 Jbeta reverse. The assay was immunoSEQ multiplex PCR, and TCRdb's table has in-frame clones only and misses some. The profile shows approximately 180,000 clones, 70% to 90% of them singletons. V lost 3 bases and J 7 bases, leaving 21 bases between the germline ends. This CDR3 has 16 amino acids. The germline gives CDR1 MDHEN, CDR2 SYDVKM. Study-wide results and limits: Cytomegalovirus status, reportedly, was diagnosed with high specificity and sensitivity by the classifier. HLA allele associations emerged for roughly 17,000 TCR beta sequences in a later analysis, at 0.05 false discovery rate. The presence/absence work took it that sequencing depth was about the same across donors.

This chain uses TRBV28 with TRBJ1-2, with a tentative D call TRBD1 (5 bases). This TCR was sampled from a woman aged 25 to 39 in good health and CMV-seronegative. Sequenced sample: PBMCs. The CDR3 sequence: CASSFQRGGVTAGYTF. Written as DNA, the CDR3 is TGTGCCAGCAGTTTCCAGAGGGGAGGGGTGACCGCTGGCTACACCTTC.